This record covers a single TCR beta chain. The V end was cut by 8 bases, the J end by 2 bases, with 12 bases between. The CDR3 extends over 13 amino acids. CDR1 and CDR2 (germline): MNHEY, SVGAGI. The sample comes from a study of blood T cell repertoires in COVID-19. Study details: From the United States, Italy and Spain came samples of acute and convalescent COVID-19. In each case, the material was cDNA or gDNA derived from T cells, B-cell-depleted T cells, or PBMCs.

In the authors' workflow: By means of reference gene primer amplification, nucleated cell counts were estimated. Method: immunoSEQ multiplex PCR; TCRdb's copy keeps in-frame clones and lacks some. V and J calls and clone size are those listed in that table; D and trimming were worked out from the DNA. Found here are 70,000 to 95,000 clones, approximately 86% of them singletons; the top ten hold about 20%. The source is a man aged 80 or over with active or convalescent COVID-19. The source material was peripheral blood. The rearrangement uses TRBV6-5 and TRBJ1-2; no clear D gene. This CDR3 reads CASSRGGNYGYTF. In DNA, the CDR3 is TGTGCCAGCTCTCGAGGCGGAAACTATGGCTACACCTTC.